The 14 T cell receptor beta chains below were found in one sample sequenced in a study of blood T cell repertoires in COVID-19. Assay: immunoSEQ multiplex PCR; the TCRdb copy retains only in-frame clones and omits some. The table shows 300,000 to 400,000 clones, with roughly 90% occurring only once. Sequencing was carried out using peripheral blood. The receptors were gathered from a woman aged 55-69 years with COVID-19, enrolled during active disease.

The chain joins TRBV6-2 or TRBV6-3 to TRBJ2-3, with a possible D match to TRBD2 (7 bases). Germline V gives CDR1 MNHEY, CDR2 SVGEGT. This CDR3 region has 15 residues. Trimming cost V 0 bases and J 6 bases, with 13 bases left between them. The CDR3 sequence is CASSYSGGPWDTQYF. CDR3 bases: TGTGCCAGCAGTTACTCGGGGGGGCCATGGGATACGCAGTATTTT.

This clone was recorded once. The rearrangement joins TRBV24-1 to TRBJ2-3; no firm D call. Trimming took 7 bases from V and 0 from J, leaving 4 bases between them. This CDR3 region has 12 residues. Germline V gives CDR1 KGHDR, CDR2 SFDVKD. CDR3: CATRGSTDTQYF. CDR3 coding DNA: TGTGCCACCAGGGGCAGCACAGATACGCAGTATTTT.

The CDR3 is CASSYSIGGASYEQYF. CDR3 DNA: TGTGCCAGCAGTTACTCGATTGGGGGGGCCTCCTACGAGCAGTACTTC. This chain joins TRBV6-5 and TRBJ2-7; D perhaps matches TRBD2 (7 bases). Deletions cut 0 bases from V and 0 bases from J, with 12 bases between. CDR3 length equals 16 residues. Looked up from germline, CDR1 is MNHEY and CDR2 is SVGAGI.

This sequence joins TRBV9 and TRBJ2-7; D is possibly TRBD1 (5 bases). This CDR3 has 15 residues. Trimming cost V 2 bases and J 0 bases, with 12 bases left between them. CDR1 is SGDLS and CDR2 is YYNGEE in the germline V gene. CDR3 in amino acids: CASSVGPRSSYEQYF. CDR3 in DNA: TGTGCCAGCAGCGTGGGGCCGAGGAGCTCCTACGAGCAGTACTTC.

The chain joins TRBV4-2 to TRBJ1-2, with D uncertain. The CDR3 runs 14 residues. Trimming removed 0 bases from V and 4 bases from J, with 9 bases in between. The V gene's germline CDR1 is LGHNA and CDR2 YNFKEQ. CDR3 amino acids: CASSQERDGYGYTF. In nucleotides, the CDR3 is TGTGCCAGCAGCCAAGAGCGGGATGGCTATGGCTACACCTTC.

This clone came up once. The chain has TRBV6-2 or TRBV6-3 and TRBJ2-1; D is unclear. The CDR3 is 16 amino acids. V dropped 2 bases and J dropped 6 bases, with 17 bases sitting between them. Germline CDR1 reads MNHEY; CDR2 reads SVGEGT. CDR3 loop: CASSYRGGSLFNEQFF. CDR3 coding DNA: TGTGCCAGCAGTTACCGCGGTGGAAGTCTGTTCAATGAGCAGTTCTTC.

This chain links TRBV5-1 with TRBJ2-1, with a weak D call TRBD1 (6 bases). The CDR3 contains 14 residues. Germline V gene data show CDR1 as SGHRS and CDR2 as YFSETQ. The V gene lost 0 bases and the J gene lost 8 bases, with 12 bases spanning the gap. The CDR3 loop reads CASSLESRGYEQFF. The CDR3, as DNA: TGCGCCAGCAGCTTGGAATCCAGGGGATATGAGCAGTTCTTC.

The V gene is TRBV3-1 (or the pseudogene TRBV3-2), the J gene TRBJ2-5; no definite D call. CDR3 length: 15 amino acids. Germline CDR1 and CDR2: LGHDT and YNNKEL (reference sequence). V was clipped by 0 bases and J by 5 bases, with 13 bases between them. The DNA for the CDR3 is TGTGCCAGCAGCCAAGAAGTACTACTTCTGGAGACCCAGTACTTC. It specifies CASSQEVLLLETQYF.

The chain uses TRBV6-2 or TRBV6-3 and TRBJ2-7; D unclear. V was pared by 0 bases and J by 4 bases, with 25 bases between. CDR1 is MNHEY and CDR2 is SVGEGT in the germline V gene. This CDR3 region has 19 residues. CDR3 sequence (DNA): TGTGCCAGCAGTTACTCGGCCGTGAAGGCTGGAGATCTCCTTTACGAGCAGTACTTC. Translated, it gives CASSYSAVKAGDLLYEQYF.

The rearrangement links TRBV11-2 to TRBJ1-2; D remains ambiguous. The CDR3 runs to 12 residues. Germline loops: CDR1 SGHAT, CDR2 FQNNGV. Trimming removed 2 bases at V and 6 bases at J, with 7 bases between. CDR3 sequence reads: CASSLNGNGYTF. The DNA of the CDR3 is TGTGCCAGCAGCTTAAACGGGAATGGCTACACCTTC.

The chain is built from TRBV5-6 and TRBJ2-7; a weak D match, TRBD2 (5 bases). This CDR3 spans 13 amino acids. Germline CDR1 is SGHDT and CDR2 is YYEEEE. V dropped 3 bases and J dropped 0 bases, with 7 bases sitting between them. CDR3 sequence: CASSSGSSYEQYF. DNA for the CDR3: TGTGCCAGCAGCTCTGGGAGCTCCTACGAGCAGTACTTC.

The chain couples TRBV10-3 to TRBJ2-7, with D possibly matching TRBD2 (5 bases). V gave up 6 bases and J gave up 4 bases, with 13 bases separating them. The CDR3 covers 13 residues. Germline lookup yields CDR1 ENHRY and CDR2 SYGVKD. CDR3 residues: CAISVSPGYEQYF. The DNA of the CDR3 is TGTGCCATCAGCGTCTCCCCGGGGTACGAGCAGTACTTC.

The chain recombines TRBV19 with TRBJ1-2; no reliable D call. The CDR3 loop spans 15 amino acids. The V gene lost 6 bases and the J gene lost 4 bases, with 18 bases spanning the gap. Germline assignment: CDR1 LNHDA and CDR2 SQIVND (reference sequence). The CDR3 DNA reads as TGTGCCAGTAGCTACTTCGGGTCTGTGTCCTATGGCTACACCTTC. This translates into CASSYFGSVSYGYTF.

The chain recombines TRBV18 with TRBJ1-3, with D perhaps TRBD1 (6 bases). Germline V gene data show CDR1 as KGHSH and CDR2 as LQKENI. CDR3 size: 16 residues. V was clipped by 2 bases and J by 2 bases, with 13 bases between them. DNA for the CDR3: TGTGCCAGCTCACCAGGGGGCAGCCTCACTGGAAACACCATATATTTT. Translated, it gives CASSPGGSLTGNTIYF.